One and the same sample provided the 21 T cell receptor beta chains below, sequenced in a study of blood T cells in healthy people across ages. PCR was performed a second time for about 7 to 11 cycles using a sample-barcoded 5' primer and a J-beta primer mix. One entry per CDR3 protein results from TCRdb running MiXCR on the 5' RACE reads. Here the sample spans roughly 680,000 distinct CDR3 sequences, 40% to 65% being singletons. The specimen was blood. These receptors were taken from an elderly woman in good health.

This clonotype has ten or more counts. The V and J genes are TRBV12-3 or TRBV12-4 and TRBJ1-5; 7 bases align to TRBD1. The CDR3 is made up of 14 amino acids. V was pared by 5 bases and J by 5 bases, with 6 bases of the junction left unmatched. CDR3 coding DNA: TGTGCCAGCAGTAACGACAGGGCAGATCAGCCCCAGCATTTT. Translating it yields CASSNDRADQPQHF.

Of note for this clonotype: Its ends do not fully match the called genes, so a read error is possible. This sequence joins TRBV4-1 and TRBJ2-7, with 8 bases fitting TRBD1. The CDR3 is made up of 16 amino acids. Looked up from germline, CDR1 is MGHRA and CDR2 is YSYEKL. CDR3 residues: CASSQERTGSSYGQYF. Written as DNA, the CDR3 is TGCGCCAGCAGCCAAGAACGGACAGGGAGCTCCTACGGGCAGTACTTC.

A word on this clonotype: A far larger clone differs by one base, so this is likely a read error. The V and J genes are TRBV18 and TRBJ2-3; D may be TRBD1 (6 bases). Germline V gene lookup returns CDR1 KGHSH and CDR2 LQKENI. This CDR3 has 14 amino acids. The DNA for the CDR3 is TGTGCCAGCTCACCGGACAGAGGCACAGAGACGCAGTATTTT. Translated, it gives CASSPDRGTETQYF.

The CDR3 loop reads CASSIRSINEQFF. In nucleotides, the CDR3 is TGCGCCAGCAGCATCCGTTCCATCAATGAGCAGTTCTTC. The V gene is TRBV5-1, the J gene TRBJ2-1; D not certain. The CDR3 is made up of 13 amino acids. Trimming pared 4 bases from V and 6 bases from J, leaving 11 bases between. Germline V gives CDR1 SGHRS, CDR2 YFSETQ.

This clonotype was counted between two and nine times. The chain uses TRBV7-8 and TRBJ1-5; D unresolved. This CDR3 comprises 15 residues. V was trimmed by 3 bases and J by 4 bases, leaving 13 bases between them. Germline lookup yields CDR1 SGHVS and CDR2 FQNEAQ. The CDR3 region is CASSFEAAGNQPQHF. As DNA, the CDR3 is TGTGCCAGCAGCTTTGAGGCGGCAGGTAATCAGCCCCAGCATTTT.

About this clonotype itself: A read error may explain this, as a much larger clone is one base away. V and J are TRBV27 and TRBJ2-1, with 8 bases lining up with TRBD2. The J call may be in error: the DNA end matches TRBJ2-7 better. CDR3 length: 19 residues. Germline CDR1 reads MNHEY; CDR2 reads SMNVEV (reference sequence). As DNA, the CDR3 is TGTGCCAGCTGGGGGCCCAGCGGGAGTATAAGTGGGTACTACAATGAGCAGTACTTC. It codes for CASWGPSGSISGYYNEQYF.

Remarks on this clonotype: Germline and junction disagree at one end, which may indicate a read error. J is TRBJ2-2 and V is TRBV27, with D perhaps matching TRBD1 or TRBD2 (5 bases each). This CDR3 spans 14 amino acids. CDR1 and CDR2 (germline): MNHEY, SMNVEV (reference sequence). CDR3 sequence reads: CTSSWDRSTGELFF. For the CDR3, the DNA is TGTACCAGCAGTTGGGACCGGTCGACCGGGGAGCTGTTTTTT.

This clonotype was observed a handful of times. The V and J genes are TRBV25-1 and TRBJ1-2; 9 bases are a match to TRBD1. CDR1 is MGHDK and CDR2 is SYGVNS in the germline V gene. This CDR3 has 14 residues. V lost 3 bases and J lost 10; bases outside the gene matches: 9. CDR3 in amino acids: CASSDPGQGRPYTF. As DNA, the CDR3 is TGTGCCAGCAGTGATCCGGGACAGGGACGACCCTACACCTTC.

About this clonotype: With a much larger clone just one base away, this may be a read error. The chain recombines TRBV24-1 with TRBJ2-1; D may correspond to TRBD1 or TRBD2 (5 bases each). CDR3 size: 13 residues. Germline V CDR1 and CDR2: KGHDR, SFDVKD. As DNA, the CDR3 is TGTACCACCAGTGATTTAACGGGGCGAGCGCAGTTCTTC. This codes for CTTSDLTGRAQFF.

This sequence joins TRBV12-3 or TRBV12-4 and TRBJ1-2; D unresolved. The CDR3 totals 14 residues. Trimming shortened V by 8 bases and J by 3 bases, and 16 bases separated the two germline ends. CDR3 sequence reads: CASGDINRDYGYTF. CDR3 bases: TGTGCCAGCGGCGACATAAACCGCGACTATGGCTACACCTTC.

Worth noting for this clonotype: A much more abundant neighbour one base away suggests this may be a read error. This chain links TRBV7-2 with TRBJ2-3; 13 bases match TRBD2. The CDR3 consists of 20 residues. CDR1 and CDR2 from the germline V gene are SGHTA and FQGNSA. Trimming removed 2 bases from V and 3 bases from J; junction bases left unmatched: 14. CDR3 region: CASSLRVGGLAGSGTDTQYF. CDR3 in DNA: TGTGCCAGCAGCTTAAGGGTGGGGGGACTAGCGGGAAGTGGTACAGATACGCAGTATTTT.

Many counts were recorded for this clonotype. The chain carries TRBV30 and TRBJ2-1; TRBD2 matches at 10 bases. V gave up 3 bases and J gave up 10 bases; unmatched junction bases: 6. The CDR3 sequence is 13 residues long. The germline V gene has CDR1 GTSNPN and CDR2 SVGIG (reference sequence). The CDR3 coding sequence is TGTGCCTGGAGCGGAACGGGACTAGCGGAGCAGTTCTTC. Its translation: CAWSGTGLAEQFF.

A note on this clonotype: A much larger clone differs from this one at a single base, so this may be a read error. The chain is built from TRBV28 and TRBJ2-3; weak D call: TRBD2 (6 bases). From germline, CDR1 is MDHEN and CDR2 SYDVKM. This CDR3 spans 13 amino acids. The CDR3 DNA reads TGTGCCAGCAGCCATAATCCGGGAGATACGCGGTATTTT. It is translated as CASSHNPGDTRYF. The variable domain in full, completed from reference TRBV28 and TRBJ2-3, reads DVKVTQSSRYLVKRTGEKVFLECVQDMDHENMFWYRQDPGLGLRLIYFSYDVKMKEKGDIPEGYSVSREKKERFSLILESASTNQTSMYLCASSHNPGDTRYFGPGTRLTVL.

As concerns this clonotype: Possible read error: a much larger clone is one base away. V usage is TRBV7-9 and J usage is TRBJ1-1; D call uncertain. CDR3 length equals 13 residues. Deletions cut 5 bases from V and 4 bases from J, with 11 bases between. The V gene's germline CDR1 is SEHNR and CDR2 FQNEAQ (reference sequence). Here the CDR3 reads CASSPWTLTEAFF. The CDR3 coding sequence is TGTGCCAGCAGCCCTTGGACCCTCACTGAAGCTTTCTTT.

This chain joins TRBV20-1 and TRBJ2-4; tentatively, D is TRBD1 or TRBD2 (6 bases each). V was shortened by 5 bases and J by 8 bases, with 25 bases between the two germline ends. Germline values: CDR1 DFQATT, CDR2 SNEGSKA (reference sequence). This CDR3 is 16 amino acids long. The DNA for the CDR3 is TGCAGTGCTGAAGGGGGTAGCGGAAAGAGGTCGGACATTCAGTACTTC. This gives the protein CSAEGGSGKRSDIQYF.

This chain links TRBV7-3 with TRBJ2-6; D call uncertain. V shed 2 bases and J shed 1 base, with 9 bases lying between them. CDR1 is SGHTA and CDR2 is FQGTGA in the germline V gene. The CDR3 is 16 amino acids. Here the CDR3 DNA reads TGTGCCAGCAGCTTATTCGTGTCATCTGGGGCCAACGTCCTGACTTTC. Protein: CASSLFVSSGANVLTF.

This clonotype showed up many times. At one end the junction does not follow the germline gene, possibly because of a read error. This chain joins TRBV7-7 and TRBJ2-5; unclear D gene. The CDR3 covers 13 residues. CDR1 SSHAT and CDR2 FNYEAQ come from the germline V gene (reference sequence). The CDR3 sequence is CASSSGPQETQYF. The CDR3 DNA reads TGTGCTAGCAGCTCCGGGCCCCAAGAGACCCAGTACTTC.

The rearrangement links TRBV7-2 to TRBJ1-5, with 9 bases fitting TRBD1. V trimming: 4 bases; J trimming: 6 bases; junction bases outside the gene matches: 4. Germline CDR1 is SGHTA and CDR2 is FQGNSA. CDR3 length equals 14 residues. This CDR3 is CASSWTGDSQPQHF. CDR3 nucleotides: TGTGCCAGCAGCTGGACAGGGGACAGTCAGCCCCAGCATTTT. Filled out from reference TRBV7-2 and TRBJ1-5, the complete variable domain reads GAGVSQSPSNKVTEKGKDVELRCDPISGHTALYWYRQSLGQGLEFLIYFQGNSAPDKSGLPSDRFSAERTGGSVSTLTIQRTQQEDSAVYLCASSWTGDSQPQHFGDGTRLSIL.

The rearrangement uses TRBV7-9 and TRBJ2-7; unclear D gene. From germline, CDR1 is SEHNR and CDR2 FQNEAQ (reference sequence). With 1 base removed from V and 5 bases from J, the gap between germline ends came to 18 bases. The CDR3 covers 16 residues. The CDR3 bases are TGTGCCAGCAGCTTAGAAGGAGCCCGAGGTCTCCACGAGCAGTACTTC. It encodes CASSLEGARGLHEQYF.

The table lists this clonotype with a few counts. This chain joins TRBV5-1 and TRBJ2-3; D is perhaps TRBD2 (6 bases). Trimming took off 4 bases at V and 7 bases at J, with 22 bases between the two ends. There are 16 residues in the CDR3. CDR1 is SGHRS, CDR2 YFSETQ, per germline. CDR3 bases: TGCGCCAGCAGCCCGTTGCTAGCGCCTGATACCAATACGCAGTATTTT. Protein: CASSPLLAPDTNTQYF.

The V call is TRBV3-1, the J call TRBJ2-1, with D possibly called TRBD1 or TRBD2 (5 bases each). The CDR3 loop spans 13 amino acids. Germline CDR1 reads LGHDT; CDR2 reads YNNKEL (reference sequence). The V gene lost 1 base and the J gene lost 8 bases, with 9 bases spanning the gap. The DNA for the CDR3 is TGTGCCAGCAGCCAAGCGGGGCGTCATGAGCAGTTCTTC. Translating gives CASSQAGRHEQFF.